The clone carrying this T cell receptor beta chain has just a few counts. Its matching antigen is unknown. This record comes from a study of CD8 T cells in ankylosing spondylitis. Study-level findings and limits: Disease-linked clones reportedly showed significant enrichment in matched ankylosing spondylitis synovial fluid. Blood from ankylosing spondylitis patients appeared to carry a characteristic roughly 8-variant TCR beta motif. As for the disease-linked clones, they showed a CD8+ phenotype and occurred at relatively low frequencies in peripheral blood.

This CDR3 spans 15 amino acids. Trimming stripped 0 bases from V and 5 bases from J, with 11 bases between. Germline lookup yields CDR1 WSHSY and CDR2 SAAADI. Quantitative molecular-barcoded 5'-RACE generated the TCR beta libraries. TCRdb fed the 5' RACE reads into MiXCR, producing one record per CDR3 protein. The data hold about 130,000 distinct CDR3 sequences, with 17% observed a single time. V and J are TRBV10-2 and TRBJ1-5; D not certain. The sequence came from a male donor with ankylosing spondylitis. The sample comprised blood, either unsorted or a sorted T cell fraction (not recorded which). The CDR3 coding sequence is TGCGCCAGCAGTGAGTCGGTCGGGGATCATCAGCCCCAGCATTTT. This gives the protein CASSESVGDHQPQHF.